Each of the 21 T cell receptor beta chains below was sequenced from the same sample in a study of vaccination and CD4 T cells after COVID-19. The Oncomine TCR Beta short-read assay sequenced DNA from cultured CD4+ T cells. TCRdb independently ran MiXCR on the PCR reads; one entry per CDR3 protein. The table has tens of thousands of distinct CDR3 sequences, roughly 70% seen once. Regarding treatment: roughly nine-day PBMC culture with coronavirus spike peptide pools or control peptides (ViraFEST assay). These TCRs' antigens remain unknown. Material for sequencing was CD4+ T cells from blood, cultured in vitro. Receptors were obtained from a human donor who had recovered from COVID-19.

V usage is TRBV5-1 and J usage is TRBJ1-1; TRBD1 is a possible D gene (6 bases). The CDR3 spans 16 residues. Trimming removed 5 bases at V and 4 bases at J, with 21 bases between. From germline, CDR1 is SGHRS and CDR2 YFSETQ. Written as DNA, the CDR3 is TGCGCCAGCAGTATTCAACAGGGTGAGGGAGGCACTGAAGCTTTCTTT. Translating gives CASSIQQGEGGTEAFF.

This clonotype was seen more than once but under ten times. The chain carries TRBV7-9 and TRBJ2-7, with D uncertain. This CDR3 spans 14 amino acids. Deletions cut 1 base from V and 5 bases from J, with 12 bases between. Germline V gene sequence: CDR1 SEHNR, CDR2 FQNEAQ (reference sequence). CDR3 nucleotides: TGTGCCAGCAGCTTAGTTGGCAGTGTAGACGAGCAGTACTTC. Translation gives CASSLVGSVDEQYF.

A few counts support this clonotype. The chain employs TRBV6-5 and TRBJ1-5; 7 bases are a match to TRBD1. V lost 0 bases to trimming and J lost 0 bases; unmatched junction nucleotides: 5. The CDR3 is 17 amino acids. Germline V lookup: CDR1 MNHEY, CDR2 SVGAGI. The CDR3 loop is CASSYSGQISSNQPQHF. The CDR3 DNA reads TGTGCCAGCAGTTACTCGGGACAGATAAGTAGCAATCAGCCCCAGCATTTT.

The chain is built from TRBV7-2 and TRBJ1-6; 7 bases line up with TRBD1. V lost 1 base to trimming and J lost 9 bases; unmatched junction nucleotides: 3. CDR1 and CDR2 (germline): SGHTA, FQGNSA. The CDR3 is 14 amino acids. CDR3 bases: TGTGCCAGCAGCTTAGTCCAGGGGGGTTCACCCCTCCACTTT. This gives the protein CASSLVQGGSPLHF.

The rearrangement joins TRBV27 to TRBJ2-2; D gene unclear. CDR1 and CDR2 (germline): MNHEY, SMNVEV (reference sequence). CDR3 length: 12 amino acids. V was trimmed by 4 bases and J by 2 bases, leaving 2 bases between them. CDR3 nucleotides: TGTGCCAGCAGTTACAACACCGGGGAGCTGTTTTTT. It specifies CASSYNTGELFF.

This clonotype was detected only a few times. This rearrangement joins TRBV27 to TRBJ1-5; no clear D gene. CDR1 MNHEY and CDR2 SMNVEV come from the germline V gene (reference sequence). V was cut by 7 bases and J by 0 bases, with 22 bases left in between. This CDR3 has 18 residues. Written as DNA, the CDR3 is TGTGCCAGCACTGGCTTTGGGAACAGAGTCTATAGCAATCAGCCCCAGCATTTT. It translates to CASTGFGNRVYSNQPQHF.

The V call is TRBV7-2, the J call TRBJ1-1, with TRBD1 matching over 7 bases. Germline CDR1 is SGHTA and CDR2 is FQGNSA. This CDR3 has 15 amino acids. The junction had 7 bases not matched to a gene; V was cut back by 5 bases and J by 1 base. For the CDR3, the DNA is TGTGCCAGCAGCATTACCGGGACAGCGAACACTGAAGCTTTCTTT. It yields the protein CASSITGTANTEAFF.

The chain couples TRBV20-1 to TRBJ1-5; 7 nucleotides line up with TRBD1. The CDR3 runs 15 residues. Per germline, CDR1 DFQATT and CDR2 SNEGSKA (reference sequence). The J segment lost 2 bases and the V segment lost 6 bases, leaving 10 bases of the junction unmatched. CDR3 DNA sequence: TGCAGTGCGCCTACAGGGGCCCGAGGCAATCAGCCCCAGCATTTT. Translated, it gives CSAPTGARGNQPQHF.

The chain carries TRBV7-2 and TRBJ1-3, with D tentatively TRBD1 (6 bases). Germline assignment: CDR1 SGHTA and CDR2 FQGNSA. The V end lost 5 bases, the J end lost 0 bases, and 14 bases lay between the germline ends. The CDR3 sequence is 16 residues long. The CDR3 DNA sequence: TGTGCCAGCAGCCAACCTACAGGGCACTCTGGAAACACCATATATTTT. The encoded protein is CASSQPTGHSGNTIYF.

The sample holds one count of this clonotype. V usage is TRBV19 and J usage is TRBJ1-5, with TRBD1 as a possible D gene (6 bases). The germline V gene has CDR1 LNHDA and CDR2 SQIVND (reference sequence). V was shortened by 7 bases and J by 2 bases, with 15 bases between the two germline ends. The CDR3 loop spans 15 amino acids. CDR3 nucleotide sequence: TGTGCCAGTACTACCACAGGGAGAGGCAATCAGCCCCAGCATTTT. Translation: CASTTTGRGNQPQHF.

The chain is built from TRBV27 and TRBJ2-7, with 12 nucleotides matching TRBD1. Germline-derived CDR1 and CDR2 are MNHEY and SMNVEV (reference sequence). The CDR3 totals 13 residues. J was trimmed by 7 bases and V by 10 bases; bases with no gene match: 8. The CDR3 spells CATRGTGGREQYF. CDR3 DNA sequence: TGTGCCACCCGGGGGACAGGGGGCCGTGAGCAGTACTTC.

This clonotype has more than one count but fewer than ten. The chain employs TRBV2 and TRBJ1-5; possible D gene TRBD1, 5 bases. The germline V gene has CDR1 SNHLY and CDR2 FYNNEI. The CDR3 covers 15 residues. Trimming cost V 4 bases and J 2 bases, with 12 bases left between them. DNA of the CDR3: TGTGCCAGCAGTGTCCGGACATTTGGCAATCAGCCCCAGCATTTT. This translates into CASSVRTFGNQPQHF.

The chain uses TRBV6-5 and TRBJ2-7; D perhaps matches TRBD1 (6 bases). Per germline, CDR1 MNHEY and CDR2 SVGAGI. This CDR3 is built from 13 residues. The germline V and J ends were trimmed by 6 bases and 4 bases, with 13 bases remaining between them. The CDR3 DNA sequence: TGTGCCAGCAGCTACGCACAGGGTTACGAGCAGTACTTC. It codes for CASSYAQGYEQYF.

The chain couples TRBV12-3 or TRBV12-4 to TRBJ1-1; D is possibly TRBD1 (5 bases). There are 15 residues in the CDR3. V was shortened by 6 bases and J by 1 base, with 15 bases between the two germline ends. The CDR3 bases are TGTGCCAGCAGCGGGGCTCACGGAGGGAACACTGAAGCTTTCTTT. Residues: CASSGAHGGNTEAFF.

The chain combines TRBV20-1 with TRBJ2-5; 12 bases fit TRBD2. V lost 1 base, J lost 1 base, and 4 bases stayed unmatched. The CDR3 is 16 residues long. The V gene's germline CDR1 is DFQATT and CDR2 SNEGSKA (reference sequence). CDR3 nucleotide sequence: TGCAGTGCTAGAGGACTAGCGGGAGACCTCCAAGAGACCCAGTACTTC. Translation: CSARGLAGDLQETQYF.

This rearrangement joins TRBV25-1 to TRBJ1-4, with D tentatively TRBD1 (5 bases). CDR1 and CDR2 (germline): MGHDK, SYGVNS. This CDR3 is 14 amino acids long. The V gene lost 2 bases and the J gene lost 2 bases, with 6 bases spanning the gap. The CDR3 DNA sequence: TGTGCCAGCAGTGAAGGGGGGACTAATGAAAAACTGTTTTTT. Its translation is CASSEGGTNEKLFF.

The chain carries TRBV20-1 and TRBJ2-1, with 8 positions matching TRBD2. The CDR3 extends over 16 amino acids. Germline CDR1 is DFQATT and CDR2 is SNEGSKA (reference sequence). The V and J ends lost 3 bases and 4 bases, in that order; junction bases with no gene match: 11. The CDR3 DNA is TGCAGTGCTAGGGATAGCGGGAAGGGCTATTACAATGAGCAGTTCTTC. Translation: CSARDSGKGYYNEQFF.

This chain uses TRBV12-3 or TRBV12-4 with TRBJ1-2; unclear D gene. The CDR3 is 12 residues long. Trimming took off 7 bases at V and 4 bases at J, with 10 bases between the two ends. For the CDR3, the DNA is TGTGCCAGCAAGGACGGATCCTATGGCTACACCTTC. Its protein is CASKDGSYGYTF.

The chain is built from TRBV12-3 or TRBV12-4 and TRBJ2-2; D not certain. V lost 2 bases to trimming and J lost 9 bases, with 13 bases between them. The CDR3 totals 14 residues. CDR3 sequence: CASSLSQPHRELFF. The DNA for the CDR3 is TGTGCCAGCAGTTTATCACAGCCCCACCGGGAGCTGTTTTTT.

This clonotype is a singleton in its sample. V and J are TRBV4-1 and TRBJ2-7; 9 positions match TRBD2. Germline values: CDR1 MGHRA, CDR2 YSYEKL. V lost 3 bases, J lost 3 bases, and 18 bases stayed unmatched. The length of the CDR3 is 19 residues. The CDR3 reads CASSHPGLASGELSYEQYF. The CDR3 DNA follows: TGCGCCAGCAGCCATCCGGGACTAGCATCCGGGGAGCTTAGCTACGAGCAGTACTTC.

This clonotype showed up just once. CDR3 region: CASSKPLQGGYTF. DNA for the CDR3: TGTGCCAGCAGCAAACCACTCCAGGGTGGCTACACCTTC. This chain connects TRBV9 to TRBJ1-2; possibly TRBD1 for D (5 bases). The germline V gene encodes CDR1 SGDLS and CDR2 YYNGEE. This CDR3 has 13 amino acids. V was cut by 4 bases and J by 7 bases, with 14 bases left in between.